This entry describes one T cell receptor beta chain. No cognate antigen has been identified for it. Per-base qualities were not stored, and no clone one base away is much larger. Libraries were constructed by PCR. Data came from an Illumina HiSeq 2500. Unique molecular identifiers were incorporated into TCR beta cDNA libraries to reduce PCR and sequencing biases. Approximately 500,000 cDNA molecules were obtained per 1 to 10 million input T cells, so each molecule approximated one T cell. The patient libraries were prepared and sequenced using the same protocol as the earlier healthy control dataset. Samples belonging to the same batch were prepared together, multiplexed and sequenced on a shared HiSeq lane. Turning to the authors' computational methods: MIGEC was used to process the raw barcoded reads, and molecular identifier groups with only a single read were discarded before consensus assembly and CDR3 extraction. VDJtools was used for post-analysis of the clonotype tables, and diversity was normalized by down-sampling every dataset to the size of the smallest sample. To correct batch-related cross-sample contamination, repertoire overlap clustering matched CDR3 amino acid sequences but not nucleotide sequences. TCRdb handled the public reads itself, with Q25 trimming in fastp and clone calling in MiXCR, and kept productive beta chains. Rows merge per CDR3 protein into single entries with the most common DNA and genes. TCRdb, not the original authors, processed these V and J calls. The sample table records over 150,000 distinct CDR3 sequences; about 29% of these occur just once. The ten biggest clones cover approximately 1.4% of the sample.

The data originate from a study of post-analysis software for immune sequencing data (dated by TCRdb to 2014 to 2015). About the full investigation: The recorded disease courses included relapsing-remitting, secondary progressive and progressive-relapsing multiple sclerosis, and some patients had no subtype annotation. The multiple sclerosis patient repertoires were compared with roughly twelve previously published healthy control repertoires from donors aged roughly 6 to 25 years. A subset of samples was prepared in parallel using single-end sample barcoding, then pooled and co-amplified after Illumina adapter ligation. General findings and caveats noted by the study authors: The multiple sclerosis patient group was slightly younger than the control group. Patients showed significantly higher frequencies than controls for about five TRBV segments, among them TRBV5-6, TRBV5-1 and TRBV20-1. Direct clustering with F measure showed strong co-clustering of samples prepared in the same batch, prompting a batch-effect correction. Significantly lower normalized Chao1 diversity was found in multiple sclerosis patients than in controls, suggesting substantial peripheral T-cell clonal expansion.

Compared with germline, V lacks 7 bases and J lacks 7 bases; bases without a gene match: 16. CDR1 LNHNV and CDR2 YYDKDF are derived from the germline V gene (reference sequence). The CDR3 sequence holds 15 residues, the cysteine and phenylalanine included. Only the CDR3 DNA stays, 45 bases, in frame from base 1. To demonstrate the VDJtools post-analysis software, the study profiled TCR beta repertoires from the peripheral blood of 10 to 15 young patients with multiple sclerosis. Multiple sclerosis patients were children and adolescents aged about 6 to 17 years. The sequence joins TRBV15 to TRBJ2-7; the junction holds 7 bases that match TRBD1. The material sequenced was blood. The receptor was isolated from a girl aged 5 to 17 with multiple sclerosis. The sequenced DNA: TGTGCCACCACCCCGGGTACAGGGGTAGTCGGAGAGCAGTACTTC. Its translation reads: CATTPGTGVVGEQYF.